This T cell receptor beta chain was captured in a study of Ad26.COV2.S vaccination and SARS-CoV-2 variants. Study information: Sample donor was a member of the COV1001 Ad26.COV2.S trial arm.

The CDR3 is made up of 15 amino acids. J gave up 0 bases and V 4 bases, and 4 bases lay outside the gene matches. CDR1 and CDR2 (germline): SGHRS, YFSETQ. This clone occurred once. Other nucleotide sequences in the sample specify the same CDR3. Sample treatment: roughly 20 received Ad26.COV2.S at low or high dose, single or two shots; roughly 5 received placebo; per-sample allocation not given. Samples analyzed were those drawn on day 63 after the first vaccine or placebo injection. The sample came from a Boston adult aged 18-55 years. Libraries were prepared by immunoSEQ multiplex PCR; TCRdb keeps only in-frame clonotypes and omits some of them. The sample has about 410,000 clones, 70% to 90% seen once.

Material: peripheral blood, obtained in a trial of Ad26.COV2.S vaccine versus placebo. The origin of this receptor is a person aged 18-65 years who received the Ad26.COV2.S COVID-19 vaccine or a placebo. The V and J genes are TRBV5-1 and TRBJ1-3; TRBD1 aligns across 7 bases. This CDR3 reads CASSLGTASGNTIYF. The DNA for the CDR3 is TGCGCCAGCAGCCTAGGGACAGCCTCTGGAAACACCATATATTTT.